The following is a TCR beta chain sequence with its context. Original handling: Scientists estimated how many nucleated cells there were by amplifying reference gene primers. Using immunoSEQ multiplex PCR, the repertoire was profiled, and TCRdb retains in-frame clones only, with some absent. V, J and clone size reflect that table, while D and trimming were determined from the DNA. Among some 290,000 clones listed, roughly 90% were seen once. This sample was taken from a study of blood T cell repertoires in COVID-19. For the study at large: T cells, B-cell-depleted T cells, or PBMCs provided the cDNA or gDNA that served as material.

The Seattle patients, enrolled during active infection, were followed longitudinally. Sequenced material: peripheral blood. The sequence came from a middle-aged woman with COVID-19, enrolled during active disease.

DNA for the CDR3: TGCAGCGTTGATGAGGGGGAATATGGCTACACCTTC. This translates into CSVDEGEYGYTF. The chain links TRBV29-1 to TRBJ1-2; tentative D call: TRBD1 (6 bases). V was clipped by 3 bases and J by 5 bases, with 10 bases between them. From germline, CDR1 is SQVTM and CDR2 ANQGSEA. The CDR3 sequence is 12 residues long.